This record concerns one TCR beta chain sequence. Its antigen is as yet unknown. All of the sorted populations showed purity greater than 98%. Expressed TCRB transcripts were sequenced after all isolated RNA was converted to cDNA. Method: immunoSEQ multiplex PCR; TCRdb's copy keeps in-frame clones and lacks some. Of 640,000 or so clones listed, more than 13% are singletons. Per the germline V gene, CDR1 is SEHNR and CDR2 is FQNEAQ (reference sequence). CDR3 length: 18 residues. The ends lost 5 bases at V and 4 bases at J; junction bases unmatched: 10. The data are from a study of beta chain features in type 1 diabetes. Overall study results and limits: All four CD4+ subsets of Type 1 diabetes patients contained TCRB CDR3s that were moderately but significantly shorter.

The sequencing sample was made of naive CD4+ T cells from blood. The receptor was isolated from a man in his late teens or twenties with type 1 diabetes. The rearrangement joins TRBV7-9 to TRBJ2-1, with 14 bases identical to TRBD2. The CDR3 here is CASSPGTSGGPGYNEQFF. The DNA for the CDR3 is TGTGCCAGCAGCCCAGGGACTAGCGGGGGCCCTGGGTACAATGAGCAGTTCTTC.